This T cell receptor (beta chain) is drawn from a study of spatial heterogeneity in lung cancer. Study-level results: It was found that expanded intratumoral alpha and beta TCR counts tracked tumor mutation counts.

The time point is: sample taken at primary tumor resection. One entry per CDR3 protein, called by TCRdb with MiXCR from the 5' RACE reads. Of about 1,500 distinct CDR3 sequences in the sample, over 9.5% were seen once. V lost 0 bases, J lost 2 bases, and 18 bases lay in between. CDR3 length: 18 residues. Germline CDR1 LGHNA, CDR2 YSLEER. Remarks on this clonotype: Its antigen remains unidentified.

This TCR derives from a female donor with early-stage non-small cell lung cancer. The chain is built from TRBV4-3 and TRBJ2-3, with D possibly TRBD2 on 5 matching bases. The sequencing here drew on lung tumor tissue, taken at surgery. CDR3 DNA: TGCGCCAGCAGCCAAGATCCCCTCCCGGACTGGTTCACAGATACGCAGTATTTT. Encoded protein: CASSQDPLPDWFTDTQYF.